Given below is one T cell receptor (beta chain) in context. Its antigen is unidentified. A junction end diverges from the germline sequence, so it may reflect a read error. Using RNA template, CDR3s of TCR alpha and beta were amplified with iRepertoire arm-PCR. One entry per CDR3 protein, called by TCRdb with MiXCR from the multiplex PCR reads. The sample comprises over 120,000 distinct CDR3 sequences, about 39% of which are singletons, and about a fifth rests with the top ten. This specimen comes from a study of glioma-infiltrating T cells. Overall study results and limits: Above-expected tissue-blood divergence occurred in all gliomas, most in low-grade ones.

The sequenced sample consisted of glioma tissue, nonneoplastic brain tissue, or PBMCs (not recorded which). This TCR came from a human donor with low-grade glioma or glioblastoma, undergoing nonglioma brain surgery, or in good health (not recorded which).

CDR3: CASSEIGDEQFF. The CDR3 region has the DNA TGCGCCAGCAGTGAGATAGGGGACGAGCAGTTCTTC. The chain combines TRBV6-1 with TRBJ2-1; the D gene could be TRBD1 or TRBD2 (5 bases each). This CDR3 contains 12 residues. Germline CDR1 is MNHNS and CDR2 is SASEGT.